The rows below give T cell receptor beta chains drawn from one sample of a study of memory CD4+ T cells and cytomegalovirus serostatus. Clones were sequenced by immunoSEQ multiplex PCR, and TCRdb holds only the in-frame ones, with some missing. The sample lists about 41,000 clones; 76% were seen once. The sequenced sample was memory CD4+ T cells from blood. The receptors were sampled from an adult in good health and CMV-seronegative. CDR3s include the opening cysteine and the closing phenylalanine or tryptophan. Each record gives: V gene, clone size, J gene, D gene, CDR3 DNA, CDR3 protein. D genes are given only for firm matches. Clone size appears in some rows only: once, few, many, or a class for an expanded clone.

TRBV4-1	.	TRBJ2-2	TRBD2	TGCGCCAGCAGCCAAGGGACCGTGGGACTAGCGGGAGGGGACACCGGGGAGCTGTTTTTT	CASSQGTVGLAGGDTGELFF
TRBV5-6	.	TRBJ1-4	.	TGTGCCAGCAGCTTGGCCGGTGGGACGGGGGCTAATGAAAAACTGTTTTTT	CASSLAGGTGANEKLFF
TRBV19	.	TRBJ1-2	.	TGTGCCAGTAGTATAAGGGGACGTTTATATGGCTACACCTTC	CASSIRGRLYGYTF
TRBV21-1	.	TRBJ2-2	.	TGTGCCAGCAGCAAATCAGGGCGTGGTAACACCGGGGAGCTGTTTTTT	CASSKSGRGNTGELFF
TRBV28	.	TRBJ1-5	.	TGTGCCAGCGCGGAGAATAGCAATCAGCCCCAGCATTTT	CASAENSNQPQHF
TRBV5-8	.	TRBJ2-5	.	TGTGCCAGCAGTCTACAGCGACGAGAGACCCAGTACTTC	CASSLQRRETQYF
TRBV7-3	few	TRBJ2-5	TRBD2	TGTGCCAGCAGCTTACAGGGGGGACTAGCGGAGACCCAGTACTTC	CASSLQGGLAETQYF
TRBV2	medium-sized	TRBJ1-5	TRBD1	TGTGCCAGCAGGCGGGGACAGAGCAATCAGCCCCAGCATTTT	CASRRGQSNQPQHF
TRBV5-1	.	TRBJ2-1	.	TGCGCCAGCAGCTTCCCCGAGGGGTATGAGCAGTTCTTC	CASSFPEGYEQFF
TRBV30	few	TRBJ1-5	TRBD1	TGTGCCTGGAGCCGGGACAGCAGCAATCAGCCCCAGCATTTT	CAWSRDSSNQPQHF
TRBV4-3	.	TRBJ2-3	.	TGCGCCAGCAGCCACCGATCGGGGGTAGCAGATACGCAGTATTTT	CASSHRSGVADTQYF
TRBV7-2	.	TRBJ2-3	TRBD2	TGTGCCAGCAGCCCCCAAGCGGGAGAGGCAGATACGCAGTATTTT	CASSPQAGEADTQYF
TRBV28	.	TRBJ1-4	.	TGTGCCAGCAGTGCACCCACCCTGGGAATATTCTCAAAAGCAACTAATGAAAAACTGTTTTTT	CASSAPTLGIFSKATNEKLFF
TRBV5-1	.	TRBJ2-7	.	TGCGCCAGCAGTTCGGGAGATACCGGCGAGCAGTACTTC	CASSSGDTGEQYF
TRBV11-3	.	TRBJ2-7	TRBD1	TGTGCCAGCAGCTCCGGCGGGACAGGGTCAAAGGTGCAGTACTTC	CASSSGGTGSKVQYF
TRBV5-4	.	TRBJ2-7	.	TGTGCCAGCAGCTTGGTTTACGGACAGTCCTCCTACGAGCAGTACTTC	CASSLVYGQSSYEQYF
TRBV7-9	.	TRBJ2-7	.	TGTGCCAGCAGCCAGACAGTCCACGAGCAGTACTTC	CASSQTVHEQYF
TRBV5-1	.	TRBJ2-3	.	TGCGCCAGCAGCATCAATCGGGCTCCCCCAGATACGCAGTATTTT	CASSINRAPPDTQYF
TRBV28	.	TRBJ2-1	.	TGTGCCAGCAGTTTAGCTGTCCCATACAATGAGCAGTTCTTC	CASSLAVPYNEQFF
TRBV30	.	TRBJ2-5	.	TGTGCCTGGGATTCTAGCAAACAGACCCAGTACTTC	CAWDSSKQTQYF
TRBV7-9	.	TRBJ2-3	TRBD2	TGTGCCAGCAGAACTAGCGGGAGTGCGGATACGCAGTATTTT	CASRTSGSADTQYF
TRBV2	.	TRBJ1-1	.	TGTGCCAGCAGTTTGAGCCCGCTTAACACTGAAGCTTTCTTT	CASSLSPLNTEAFF
TRBV11-2	.	TRBJ1-2	.	TGTGCCAGCAGCTTAGGCAGCTATGGCTACACCTTC	CASSLGSYGYTF
TRBV7-8	.	TRBJ1-4	.	TGTGCCAGCAGCCAACTGGGTGGTGGTGAAAAACTGTTTTTT	CASSQLGGGEKLFF
TRBV12-5	.	TRBJ2-1	.	TGTGCTAGTGGTTCTTACAGTAGCTCCTACAATGAGCAGTTCTTC	CASGSYSSSYNEQFF
TRBV6-5	.	TRBJ1-4	.	TGTGCCAGCGAGAAAGGCTCCGGGGTCCTGTTTTTT	CASEKGSGVLFF
TRBV7-9	.	TRBJ1-2	.	TGTGCCAGCACCTTCGATCACGAGCGTGGCTACACCTTC	CASTFDHERGYTF
TRBV4-2	.	TRBJ2-3	.	TGTGCCAGCAGCCATCGAGCGGATACAGATACGCAGTATTTT	CASSHRADTDTQYF
TRBV28	.	TRBJ1-1	.	TGTGCCAGCAGCGTTCACAGCATGAACACTGAAGCTTTCTTT	CASSVHSMNTEAFF
TRBV14	.	TRBJ2-7	.	TGTGCCAGCAGCCAGACCTACGAGCAGTACTTC	CASSQTYEQYF
TRBV7-9	.	TRBJ2-1	TRBD2	TGTGCCAGCAGCTTAGGCATTAGCGGGAGGGCCAGGGGTAATGAGCAGTTCTTC	CASSLGISGRARGNEQFF